This TCR beta chain was sequenced in a study of blood T cell repertoires in COVID-19. Profiled with immunoSEQ multiplex PCR; TCRdb holds only in-frame clones, not every one. The repertoire has tens of thousands of clones, around nine tenths of them found once; the top ten carry about 5.2%. In germline, CDR1 is SGHTA, CDR2 FQGNSA. The length of the CDR3 is 16 residues. V was trimmed by 4 bases and J by 10 bases, leaving 20 bases between them. This receptor was obtained from a man aged 55 to 70 with acute or convalescent COVID-19. The sequenced sample was peripheral blood. The chain joins TRBV7-2 to TRBJ1-6; D uncertain. CDR3 loop: CASSSHRDPSGSPLHF. The CDR3 coding sequence is TGTGCCAGCAGCTCTCACCGAGACCCTTCGGGATCACCCCTCCACTTT.